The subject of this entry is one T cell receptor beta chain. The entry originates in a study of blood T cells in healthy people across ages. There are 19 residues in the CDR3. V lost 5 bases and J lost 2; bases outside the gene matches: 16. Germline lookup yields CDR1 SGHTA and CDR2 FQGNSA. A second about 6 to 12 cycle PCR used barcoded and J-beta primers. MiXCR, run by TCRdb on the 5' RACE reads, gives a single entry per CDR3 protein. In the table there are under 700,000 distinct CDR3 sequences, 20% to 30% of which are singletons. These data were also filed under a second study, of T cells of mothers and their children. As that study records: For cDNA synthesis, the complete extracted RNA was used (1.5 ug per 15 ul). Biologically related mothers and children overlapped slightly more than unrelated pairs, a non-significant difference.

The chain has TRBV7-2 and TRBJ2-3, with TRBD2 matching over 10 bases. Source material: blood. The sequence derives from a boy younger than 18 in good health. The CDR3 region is CASSLGLAESTQLTDTQYF. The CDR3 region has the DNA TGTGCCAGCAGCCTAGGACTAGCGGAATCCACCCAGCTCACAGATACGCAGTATTTT.